These 24 T cell receptor beta chains share one sample of origin, sequenced in a study of graft-versus-host responses after intestinal transplantation. Using immunoSEQ multiplex PCR, the repertoire was profiled, and TCRdb retains in-frame clones only, with some absent. The repertoire consists of fewer than 20,000 clones, with over 35% occurring once and the leading ten covering about 0.95%. The sequencing here drew on alloreactive CD4+ T cells from a mixed lymphocyte reaction culture, taken before intestinal transplant. The sample's subset: CFSE-low proliferating T cells sorted from roughly 6-day pre-transplant mixed lymphocyte reaction (GvH or HvG direction). Receptor source: a human patient who received an intestinal transplant.

This clone has just a few counts. The gene calls are TRBV9 and TRBJ1-2, with D possibly being TRBD1 (5 bases). Between the trimmed V and J ends, which lost 0 bases and 7 bases, there was a span of 19 bases. CDR1 is SGDLS, CDR2 YYNGEE, per germline. The CDR3 spans 16 residues. CDR3 loop: CASSVDVWEGRGGYTF. DNA for the CDR3: TGTGCCAGCAGCGTAGATGTTTGGGAGGGGAGGGGTGGCTACACCTTC. The variable domain in full, with the rest retrieved from reference TRBV9 and TRBJ1-2, is DSGVTQTPKHLITATGQRVTLRCSPRSGDLSVYWYQQSLDQGLQFLIQYYNGEERAKGNILERFSAQQFPDLHSELNLSSLELGDSALYFCASSVDVWEGRGGYTFGSGTRLTVV.

The rearrangement links TRBV10-3 to TRBJ1-2; no definite D call. The CDR3 spans 13 residues. CDR1 and CDR2 from the germline V gene are ENHRY and SYGVKD. V was pared by 9 bases and J by 7 bases, with 18 bases between. The CDR3 region is CAIRTLEVRGYTF. The CDR3 DNA sequence: TGTGCCATTAGGACCCTGGAGGTTCGTGGCTACACCTTC.

The gene calls are TRBV27 and TRBJ1-6; D remains unclear. This CDR3 region has 15 residues. Germline CDR1 reads MNHEY; CDR2 reads SMNVEV (reference sequence). The V and J ends lost 5 bases and 1 base respectively, with 9 bases between them. CDR3 amino acids: CASSNGISYNSPLHF. The DNA for the CDR3 is TGTGCCAGCAGTAACGGGATATCCTATAATTCACCCCTCCACTTT.

The J gene is TRBJ1-6, the V gene TRBV7-6, with 8 bases matching TRBD1. Losses at the gene ends were 2 bases for V and 10 bases for J; bases not matched to a gene: 4. Germline V gives CDR1 SGHVS, CDR2 FNYEAQ. CDR3 size: 14 residues. The CDR3 DNA follows: TGTGCCAGCAGCTTACGGGCAGGGGGCTCACCCCTCCACTTT. It is translated as CASSLRAGGSPLHF.

This clone was detected a few times. This chain links TRBV6-1 with TRBJ1-3; a weak D match, TRBD1 (5 bases). V gave up 10 bases and J gave up 4 bases, with 20 bases separating them. CDR1 is MNHNS, CDR2 SASEGT, per germline. The CDR3 totals 15 residues. CDR3 sequence: CATLRRGPGGNTIYF. CDR3 sequence (DNA): TGTGCCACCCTGAGGAGGGGTCCAGGAGGAAACACCATATATTTT.

V is TRBV5-4 and J is TRBJ1-5, with a tentative D call TRBD1 (6 bases). Germline loops: CDR1 SGHNT, CDR2 YYREEE (reference sequence). Trimming cost V 2 bases and J 3 bases, with 15 bases left between them. This CDR3 region has 16 residues. As DNA, the CDR3 is TGTGCCAGCAGCTTACAGGGAAGACGTCTCAATCAGCCCCAGCATTTT. Translated: CASSLQGRRLNQPQHF.

This clone was seen a few times. The chain joins TRBV5-4 to TRBJ2-7; 9 nucleotides align to TRBD2. In germline, CDR1 is SGHNT, CDR2 YYREEE (reference sequence). The CDR3 extends over 15 amino acids. Trimming removed 4 bases from V and 6 bases from J; junction bases left unmatched: 11. The CDR3 bases are TGTGCCAGCAGCGTAACGGGACTAGCTAGCCTCGAGCAGTACTTC. Amino acids: CASSVTGLASLEQYF.

The chain couples TRBV6-5 to TRBJ2-1; the D is unclear. CDR1 MNHEY and CDR2 SVGAGI come from the germline V gene. V lost 1 base to trimming and J lost 0 bases, with 10 bases between them. The CDR3 runs 16 residues. CDR3 in DNA: TGTGCCAGCAGTTACTACACAGCTAGCTCCTACAATGAGCAGTTCTTC. Translating gives CASSYYTASSYNEQFF.

This rearrangement joins TRBV5-4 to TRBJ1-6; 7 bases fit TRBD1. Losses at the gene ends were 4 bases for V and 7 bases for J; bases not matched to a gene: 8. Germline CDR1 and CDR2: SGHNT and YYREEE (reference sequence). CDR3 length: 15 residues. For the CDR3, the DNA is TGTGCCAGCAGCCCACGACAGGGACCCAATTCACCCCTCCACTTT. Translation: CASSPRQGPNSPLHF.

This clone showed up just a few times. The chain uses TRBV5-6 and TRBJ2-5, with D tentatively TRBD2 (5 bases). This CDR3 comprises 14 residues. Trimming left V 0 bases short and J 6 bases short, with 12 bases between. In germline, CDR1 is SGHDT, CDR2 YYEEEE. This CDR3 is CASSLVGRRKTQYF. The DNA for the CDR3 is TGTGCCAGCAGCTTGGTGGGTAGGAGGAAGACCCAGTACTTC.

This clone ranks as medium-sized. The V and J genes are TRBV2 and TRBJ1-6; D unclear. Germline CDR1 SNHLY, CDR2 FYNNEI. The V gene lost 6 bases and the J gene lost 0 bases, with 9 bases spanning the gap. The CDR3 sequence is 15 residues long. CDR3 coding DNA: TGTGCCAGCAGGGCCGATAGCTCCTATAATTCACCCCTCCACTTT. Protein product: CASRADSSYNSPLHF.

This clone was seen once. The J gene is TRBJ1-6, the V gene TRBV6-6; 7 bases are a match to TRBD1. The CDR3 has 15 residues. The ends lost 2 bases at V and 5 bases at J; junction bases unmatched: 3. Germline loops: CDR1 MNHNY, CDR2 SVGAGI (reference sequence). The chain's CDR3 is CASSYPTGDNSPLHF. In nucleotides, the CDR3 is TGTGCCAGCAGTTACCCTACAGGGGATAATTCACCCCTCCACTTT.

This clone was recorded only once. This rearrangement joins TRBV5-1 to TRBJ2-5, with D perhaps TRBD2 (5 bases). The CDR3 has 13 amino acids. Germline CDR1 is SGHRS and CDR2 is YFSETQ. Deletions cut 3 bases from V and 5 bases from J, with 11 bases between. The CDR3: CASSWAGFETQYF. In DNA form, the CDR3 reads TGCGCCAGCAGCTGGGCGGGTTTCGAGACCCAGTACTTC.

This clone has just a few counts. The rearrangement links TRBV30 to TRBJ2-6, with D perhaps matching TRBD2 (6 bases). With 5 bases removed from V and 0 bases from J, the gap between germline ends came to 17 bases. This CDR3 has 17 amino acids. The germline V gene encodes CDR1 GTSNPN and CDR2 SVGIG (reference sequence). CDR3 nucleotide sequence: TGTGCCTGGCAAGGAGGCGGAGGGAGCTCTGGGGCCAACGTCCTGACTTTC. Translated: CAWQGGGGSSGANVLTF.

By frequency in the sample, this clone is medium-sized (0.01 to 0.1%). The chain uses TRBV6-5 and TRBJ2-7, with a weak D call TRBD1 (6 bases). This CDR3 is built from 14 residues. The V end was cut by 5 bases, the J end by 2 bases, with 13 bases between. CDR1 and CDR2 from the germline V gene are MNHEY and SVGAGI. CDR3 bases: TGTGCCAGCAGTCGGACCAGGGGCACCTACGAGCAGTACTTC. Protein product: CASSRTRGTYEQYF.

V and J are TRBV7-8 and TRBJ2-7; possible D gene TRBD1, 5 bases. Germline V gives CDR1 SGHVS, CDR2 FQNEAQ. CDR3 size: 15 residues. V was trimmed by 5 bases and J by 3 bases, leaving 17 bases between them. For the CDR3, the DNA is TGTGCCAGCAGCCCTCCCACCAGGGTAGGCTACGAGCAGTACTTC. This sequence encodes CASSPPTRVGYEQYF. Full variable domain (rest looked up from reference TRBV7-8 and TRBJ2-7): GAGVSQSPRYKVAKRGQDVALRCDPISGHVSLFWYQQALGQGPEFLTYFQNEAQLDKSGLPSDRFFAERPEGSVSTLKIQRTQQEDSAVYLCASSPPTRVGYEQYFGPGTRLTVT.

This clone was seen more than once but under ten times. The chain combines TRBV5-1 with TRBJ2-7; D ambiguous. The CDR3 loop spans 12 amino acids. Germline-derived CDR1 and CDR2 are SGHRS and YFSETQ. The V end was cut by 4 bases, the J end by 9 bases, with 14 bases between. Written as DNA, the CDR3 is TGCGCCAGCAGCGCCCGGGCATCTGTGCAGTACTTC. Translation gives CASSARASVQYF.

There are a few counts of this clone. The gene calls are TRBV5-1 and TRBJ1-3; TRBD1 is a possible D gene (5 bases). This CDR3 region has 14 residues. Trimming removed 4 bases at V and 0 bases at J, with 8 bases between. The germline V gene encodes CDR1 SGHRS and CDR2 YFSETQ. CDR3 in amino acids: CASSPTGSGNTIYF. CDR3 in DNA: TGCGCCAGCAGCCCCACAGGCTCTGGAAACACCATATATTTT.

This clone was picked up a small number of times. The chain has TRBV7-2 and TRBJ2-3, with TRBD1 as a possible D gene (5 bases). The CDR3 consists of 15 residues. The V end was cut by 8 bases, the J end by 1 base, with 16 bases between. The V gene's germline CDR1 is SGHTA and CDR2 FQGNSA. CDR3 protein: CASAPVGAGTDTQYF. The CDR3 DNA reads TGTGCCAGCGCCCCCGTTGGGGCGGGCACAGATACGCAGTATTTT. The variable domain in full, completed from reference TRBV7-2 and TRBJ2-3, reads GAGVSQSPSNKVTEKGKDVELRCDPISGHTALYWYRQSLGQGLEFLIYFQGNSAPDKSGLPSDRFSAERTGGSVSTLTIQRTQQEDSAVYLCASAPVGAGTDTQYFGPGTRLTVL.

This clone occurred a few times. In nucleotides, the CDR3 is TGTGCCAGCAGCTCAAGACAGGACACTGAAGCTTTCTTT. It codes for CASSSRQDTEAFF. The chain employs TRBV11-3 and TRBJ1-1, with D perhaps matching TRBD1 (6 bases). V lost 4 bases to trimming and J lost 3 bases, with 9 bases between them. CDR3 size: 13 residues. Germline assignment: CDR1 SGHNT and CDR2 YENEEA. Drawing the rest from reference TRBV11-3 and TRBJ1-1, the complete variable domain is EAGVVQSPRYKIIEKKQPVAFWCNPISGHNTLYWYLQNLGQGPELLIRYENEEAVDDSQLPKDRFSAERLKGVDSTLKIQPAELGDSAVYLCASSSRQDTEAFFGQGTRLTVV.

This clone was seen only a few times. The V and J genes are TRBV19 and TRBJ2-1; D may be TRBD1 or TRBD2 (5 bases each). The CDR3 length is 13 residues. Trimming shortened V by 8 bases and J by 0 bases, and 8 bases separated the two germline ends. Germline V gene data show CDR1 as LNHDA and CDR2 as SQIVND (reference sequence). CDR3 DNA: TGTGCCAGTTCAGGGAGCTCCTACAATGAGCAGTTCTTC. It translates to CASSGSSYNEQFF.

This clone was found a few times. The CDR3 sequence is CASSSRGTENQPQHF. The CDR3, as DNA: TGCGCCAGCAGCTCAAGGGGGACAGAGAATCAGCCCCAGCATTTT. The chain employs TRBV10-2 and TRBJ1-5; 7 nucleotides line up with TRBD1. The CDR3 is made up of 15 amino acids. The germline V gene has CDR1 WSHSY and CDR2 SAAADI. With 6 bases clipped from V and 4 bases from J, the junction kept 9 bases outside the gene matches.

The chain joins TRBV23-1 to TRBJ1-6; perhaps TRBD1 as D (6 bases). TRBV23-1 qualifies as an ORF whose function is uncertain. This CDR3 is 12 amino acids long. V was shortened by 7 bases and J by 10 bases, with 11 bases between the two germline ends. The CDR3 region is CASKTGYSPLHF. CDR3 nucleotide sequence: TGCGCCAGCAAAACAGGGTACTCACCCCTCCACTTT.

The chain uses TRBV19 and TRBJ1-6, with D perhaps TRBD1 (5 bases). V was pared by 5 bases and J by 7 bases, with 18 bases between. Looked up from germline, CDR1 is LNHDA and CDR2 is SQIVND (reference sequence). The CDR3 is 16 residues long. CDR3 sequence (DNA): TGTGCCAGTAGTTCGAAGACAGTAATAACGAATTCACCCCTCCACTTT. Its translation is CASSSKTVITNSPLHF.